This record looks at one TCR beta chain sequence and its context. Its antigen is currently unknown. Specified treatment: roughly nine-day PBMC culture with coronavirus spike peptide pools or control peptides (ViraFEST assay). With the Oncomine TCR Beta short-read assay, DNA from cultured CD4+ T cells was sequenced. TCRdb analysed the PCR reads with MiXCR anew, one entry per CDR3 protein. This table holds around 19,000 distinct CDR3 sequences, 43% found once. This entry comes from a study of vaccination and CD4 T cells after COVID-19. The wider study: The cells in question were stimulated using overlapping spike peptides derived from SARS-CoV-2, HCoV-NL63, HCoV-OC43 and HCoV-229E. General study points: Spike mono-reactive status applied to 304 of 307 vaccine-specific clones in convalescent patients.

The CDR3 length is 14 residues. Trimming stripped 4 bases from V and 5 bases from J, with 14 bases between. Germline CDR1 is MNHNS and CDR2 is SASEGT. The source of this sequence is a human donor who had recovered from COVID-19. Input material: CD4+ T cells from blood, cultured in vitro. The gene calls are TRBV6-1 and TRBJ2-5, with D unresolved. The CDR3 bases are TGTGCCAGCAGTGTAACAGTATATGGGGAGACCCAGTACTTC. This sequence encodes CASSVTVYGETQYF.